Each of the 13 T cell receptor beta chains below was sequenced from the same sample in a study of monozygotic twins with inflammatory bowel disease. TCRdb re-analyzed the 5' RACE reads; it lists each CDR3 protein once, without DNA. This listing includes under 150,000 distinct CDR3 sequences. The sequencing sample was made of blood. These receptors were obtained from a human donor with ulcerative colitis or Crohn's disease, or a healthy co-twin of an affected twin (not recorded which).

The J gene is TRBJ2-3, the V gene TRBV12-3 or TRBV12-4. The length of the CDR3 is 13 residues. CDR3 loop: CASSLVPTDTQYF.

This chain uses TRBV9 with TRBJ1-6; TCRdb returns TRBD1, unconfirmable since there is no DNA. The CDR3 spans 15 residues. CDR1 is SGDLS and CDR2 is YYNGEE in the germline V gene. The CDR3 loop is CASSFTGTGSSPLHF.

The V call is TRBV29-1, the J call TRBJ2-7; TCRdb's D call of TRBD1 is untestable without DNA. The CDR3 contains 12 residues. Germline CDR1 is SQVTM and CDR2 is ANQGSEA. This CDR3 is CSVEKGAYEQYF.

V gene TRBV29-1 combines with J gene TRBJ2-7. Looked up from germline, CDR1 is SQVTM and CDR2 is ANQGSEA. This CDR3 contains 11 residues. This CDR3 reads CSVILTYEQYF.

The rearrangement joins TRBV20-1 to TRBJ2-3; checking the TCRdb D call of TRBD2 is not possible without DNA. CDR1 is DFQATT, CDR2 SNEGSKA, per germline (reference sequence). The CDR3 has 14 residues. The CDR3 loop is CSAPAPLSTDTQYF.

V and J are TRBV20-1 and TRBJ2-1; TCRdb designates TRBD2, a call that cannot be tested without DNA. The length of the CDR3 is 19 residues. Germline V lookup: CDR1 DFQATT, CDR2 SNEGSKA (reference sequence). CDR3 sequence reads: CSARVVTTIAGGGYNEQFF.

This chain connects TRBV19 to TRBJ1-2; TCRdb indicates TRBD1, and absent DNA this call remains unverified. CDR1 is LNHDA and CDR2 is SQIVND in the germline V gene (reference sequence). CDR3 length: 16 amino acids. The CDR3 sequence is CASSIIWDPSNYGYTF.

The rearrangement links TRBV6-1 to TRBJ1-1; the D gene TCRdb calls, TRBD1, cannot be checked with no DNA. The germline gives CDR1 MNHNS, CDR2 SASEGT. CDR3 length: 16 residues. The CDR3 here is CASRSGQGVTETEAFF.

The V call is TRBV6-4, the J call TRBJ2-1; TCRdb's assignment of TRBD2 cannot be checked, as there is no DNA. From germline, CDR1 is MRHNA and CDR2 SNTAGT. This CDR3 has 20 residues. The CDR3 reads CASSDSGSGEVGGSYNEQFF.

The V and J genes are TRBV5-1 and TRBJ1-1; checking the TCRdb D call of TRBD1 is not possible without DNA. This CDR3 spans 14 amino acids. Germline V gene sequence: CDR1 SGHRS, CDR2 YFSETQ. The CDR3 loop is CASSLAGANTEAFF.

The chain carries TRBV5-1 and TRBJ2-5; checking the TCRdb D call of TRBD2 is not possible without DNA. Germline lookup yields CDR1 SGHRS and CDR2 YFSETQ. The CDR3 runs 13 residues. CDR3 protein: CASSLDWRGTQYF.

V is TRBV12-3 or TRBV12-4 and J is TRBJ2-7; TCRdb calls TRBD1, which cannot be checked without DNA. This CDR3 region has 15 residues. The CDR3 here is CASSLWGGSRYEQYF.

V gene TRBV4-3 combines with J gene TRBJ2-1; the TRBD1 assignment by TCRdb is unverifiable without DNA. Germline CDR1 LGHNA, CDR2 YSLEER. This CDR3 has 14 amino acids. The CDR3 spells CASSLPGLLNEQFF.